What follows are 11 T cell receptor beta chains derived from one specimen sequenced in a study of shared clonotypes between healthy human individuals. Assay used: immunoSEQ multiplex PCR; TCRdb lists only in-frame clones, some missing. The table records around 200,000 clones, 90% to 95% of them present only once. Sequenced: naive CD4+ T cells sorted from blood. Sample subset: CD45RA+ positively selected. These receptor sequences come from a woman under 40 in good health.

The V call is TRBV19, the J call TRBJ1-4; D ambiguous. Germline lookup yields CDR1 LNHDA and CDR2 SQIVND (reference sequence). The CDR3 length is 15 residues. The ends were cut back, 5 bases at V and 0 bases at J, with 10 bases in the middle. This CDR3 is CASSGVISTNEKLFF. The CDR3 region has the DNA TGTGCCAGTAGTGGGGTAATCTCAACTAATGAAAAACTGTTTTTT.

The chain carries TRBV6-1 and TRBJ2-7; D may be TRBD2 (5 bases). Germline V gene sequence: CDR1 MNHNS, CDR2 SASEGT. The CDR3 loop spans 14 amino acids. Trimming cost V 2 bases and J 0 bases, with 8 bases left between them. CDR3 nucleotide sequence: TGTGCCAGCAGTGAAACAGCGGACTCCTACGAGCAGTACTTC. It encodes CASSETADSYEQYF.

This sequence joins TRBV7-9 and TRBJ2-1; 11 bases match TRBD2. V was clipped by 4 bases and J by 5 bases; unmatched bases: 7. The germline V gene has CDR1 SEHNR and CDR2 FQNEAQ (reference sequence). The CDR3 spans 16 residues. CDR3 in DNA: TGTGCCAGCAGCTCGACTAGCGGGGTAACACACAATGAGCAGTTCTTC. Its translation is CASSSTSGVTHNEQFF.

The rearrangement joins TRBV7-8 to TRBJ2-1; TRBD2 aligns across 11 bases. The CDR3 is made up of 16 amino acids. V trimming: 5 bases; J trimming: 8 bases; junction bases outside the gene matches: 11. The germline CDR1 and CDR2 sequences are SGHVS and FQNEAQ. Here the CDR3 DNA reads TGTGCCAGCAGCCCCCAGACTAGCGGGAATATGGATGAGCAGTTCTTC. This sequence encodes CASSPQTSGNMDEQFF.

The chain employs TRBV28 and TRBJ1-5; D unclear. Deletions cut 2 bases from V and 2 bases from J, with 13 bases between. In germline, CDR1 is MDHEN, CDR2 SYDVKM. The CDR3 has 16 amino acids. The CDR3 here is CASSLDLGHGNQPQHF. The CDR3 bases are TGTGCCAGCAGTTTAGATCTCGGTCACGGCAATCAGCCCCAGCATTTT.

This chain uses TRBV19 with TRBJ2-7; tentative D call: TRBD2 (5 bases). The CDR3 is 15 residues long. The germline gives CDR1 LNHDA, CDR2 SQIVND (reference sequence). V was shortened by 3 bases and J by 3 bases, with 15 bases between the two germline ends. CDR3 sequence (DNA): TGTGCCAGTAGTATTGGCCCAGGCGGGTTCTACGAGCAGTACTTC. Translating gives CASSIGPGGFYEQYF.

The rearrangement links TRBV5-6 to TRBJ1-2, with D possibly matching TRBD1 (5 bases). This CDR3 spans 17 amino acids. The ends were cut back, 0 bases at V and 8 bases at J, with 23 bases in the middle. CDR1 and CDR2 (germline): SGHDT, YYEEEE. CDR3 DNA sequence: TGTGCCAGCAGCTTGGGCCCACCCCGGGACCCCACGGGGGGCTACACCTTC. Translating gives CASSLGPPRDPTGGYTF.

V is TRBV13 and J is TRBJ2-2; TRBD2 matches at 7 bases. This CDR3 contains 17 residues. The V gene's germline CDR1 is PRHDT and CDR2 FYEKMQ (reference sequence). Trimming took 2 bases from V and 4 from J; bases not matched to a gene: 10. The CDR3 region is CASSLILSTGGTGELFF. The CDR3 bases are TGTGCCAGCAGCTTAATCTTATCAACGGGAGGCACCGGGGAGCTGTTTTTT. The variable domain in full, completed from reference TRBV13 and TRBJ2-2, reads AAGVIQSPRHLIKEKRETATLKCYPIPRHDTVYWYQQGPGQDPQFLISFYEKMQSDKGSIPDRFSAQQFSDYHSELNMSSLELGDSALYFCASSLILSTGGTGELFFGEGSRLTVL.

This sequence joins TRBV6-4 and TRBJ1-2; D gene unclear. V was trimmed by 0 bases and J by 4 bases, leaving 12 bases between them. Germline CDR1 reads MRHNA; CDR2 reads SNTAGT. The CDR3 is 15 residues long. CDR3 loop: CASSDSTAGIYGYTF. CDR3 nucleotides: TGTGCCAGCAGTGACTCGACGGCAGGCATCTATGGCTACACCTTC.

The CDR3 region has the DNA TGTGCCAGCAGCCCACCTTTTATGGGGTCCTACGAGCAGTACTTC. It encodes CASSPPFMGSYEQYF. This chain links TRBV28 with TRBJ2-7; D uncertain. The CDR3 covers 15 residues. Germline CDR1 is MDHEN and CDR2 is SYDVKM. V was cut by 6 bases and J by 1 base, with 16 bases left in between.

The rearrangement uses TRBV27 and TRBJ2-1, with 9 bases matching TRBD2. V dropped 6 bases and J dropped 11; count of bases not matched to a gene: 8. The CDR3 runs to 13 residues. Germline V gene sequence: CDR1 MNHEY, CDR2 SMNVEV (reference sequence). The CDR3 nucleotides are TGTGCCAGCAGAGCGGCGGGAGGGCCCAAGCAGTTCTTC. Its translation: CASRAAGGPKQFF.